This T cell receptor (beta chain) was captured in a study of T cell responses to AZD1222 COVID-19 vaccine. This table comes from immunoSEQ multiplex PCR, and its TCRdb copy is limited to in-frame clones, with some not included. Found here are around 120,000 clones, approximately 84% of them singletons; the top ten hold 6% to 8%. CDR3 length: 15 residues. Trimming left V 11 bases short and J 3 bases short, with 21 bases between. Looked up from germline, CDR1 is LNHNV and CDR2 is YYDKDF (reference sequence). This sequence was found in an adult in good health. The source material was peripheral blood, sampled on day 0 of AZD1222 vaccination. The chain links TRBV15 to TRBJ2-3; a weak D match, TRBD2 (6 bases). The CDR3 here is CAAGWAGRPTDTQYF. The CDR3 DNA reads TGTGCCGCGGGGTGGGCAGGGAGGCCGACAGATACGCAGTATTTT.